Listed here are 22 T cell receptor beta chains from one sample, sequenced in a study of shared clonotypes between healthy human individuals. Profiling relied on immunoSEQ multiplex PCR, and the TCRdb table lists in-frame clones only, not all of them. The sample contains approximately 530,000 clones, roughly 95% of which appear only once. Sequenced input: naive CD4+ T cells sorted from blood. The subset: CD45RA+ positively selected. The receptors stem from a young woman in good health.

This sequence joins TRBV27 and TRBJ2-7; 8 bases map to TRBD2. Germline CDR1 reads MNHEY; CDR2 reads SMNVEV (reference sequence). Losses at the gene ends were 0 bases for V and 2 bases for J; bases not matched to a gene: 3. The length of the CDR3 is 15 residues. The CDR3 loop reads CASSLSSGTAYEQYF. Written as DNA, the CDR3 is TGTGCCAGCAGTTTATCTAGCGGGACCGCCTACGAGCAGTACTTC.

As regards this clone: Other DNA sequences in this sample translate to the same CDR3. V gene TRBV4-1 combines with J gene TRBJ2-7; the match to TRBD2 covers 10 bases. CDR3 size: 15 residues. Germline-derived CDR1 and CDR2 are MGHRA and YSYEKL. V was clipped by 1 base and J by 3 bases; unmatched bases: 3. CDR3 nucleotides: TGCGCCAGCAGCCAAGTTCTAGCGGGAGTCTACGAGCAGTACTTC. It encodes CASSQVLAGVYEQYF.

This clone was recorded once. The chain recombines TRBV19 with TRBJ1-1; 7 nucleotides match TRBD1. There are 15 residues in the CDR3. V lost 5 bases to trimming and J lost 5 bases; unmatched junction nucleotides: 11. Germline CDR1 reads LNHDA; CDR2 reads SQIVND (reference sequence). For the CDR3, the DNA is TGTGCCAGTAGTCCCCTCGGACAGGATAAAACTGAAGCTTTCTTT. Residues: CASSPLGQDKTEAFF.

The rearrangement joins TRBV7-9 to TRBJ1-1, with a tentative D call TRBD1 (6 bases). V was shortened by 5 bases and J by 4 bases, with 11 bases between the two germline ends. CDR1 and CDR2 from the germline V gene are SEHNR and FQNEAQ (reference sequence). This CDR3 has 13 residues. The CDR3 loop is CASSVGGSTEAFF. The CDR3 nucleotides read TGTGCCAGCAGCGTAGGGGGTAGCACTGAAGCTTTCTTT.

This chain joins TRBV5-1 and TRBJ1-2; 8 nucleotides align to TRBD1. Per germline, CDR1 SGHRS and CDR2 YFSETQ. The CDR3 has 15 amino acids. After removal of 0 bases from V and 2 bases from J, the junction contained 3 bases not matched to a gene. The CDR3 sequence is CASSLGGTGNYGYTF. CDR3 DNA: TGCGCCAGCAGCTTGGGCGGGACAGGCAACTATGGCTACACCTTC. The full variable domain, in which reference TRBV5-1 and TRBJ1-2 provide the parts outside the CDR3, is KAGVTQTPRYLIKTRGQQVTLSCSPISGHRSVSWYQQTPGQGLQFLFEYFSETQRNKGNFPGRFSGRQFSNSRSEMNVSTLELGDSALYLCASSLGGTGNYGYTFGSGTRLTVV.

This chain connects TRBV6-1 to TRBJ1-2; maybe TRBD1 (6 bases). V was trimmed by 0 bases and J by 4 bases, leaving 12 bases between them. In germline, CDR1 is MNHNS, CDR2 SASEGT. The CDR3 has 15 residues. CDR3 DNA: TGTGCCAGCAGTGAAGCGCTGGGGGGCAGCTATGGCTACACCTTC. It translates to CASSEALGGSYGYTF.

The chain joins TRBV4-3 to TRBJ2-7; a weak D match, TRBD1 (6 bases). Germline CDR1 and CDR2: LGHNA and YSLEER. V lost 1 base and J 0 bases, leaving 10 bases between the germline ends. The CDR3 sequence is 15 residues long. The CDR3 is CASSQVLGASYEQYF. CDR3 nucleotide sequence: TGCGCCAGCAGCCAAGTACTGGGGGCCTCCTACGAGCAGTACTTC.

In its sample, this clone was seen once. V and J are TRBV28 and TRBJ2-2; 7 positions match TRBD1. Trimming at V came to 7 bases and at J to 2 bases, leaving 4 bases not matched to a gene. Germline V gene sequence: CDR1 MDHEN, CDR2 SYDVKM. The CDR3 is 14 residues long. Here the CDR3 reads CASTGQPNTGELFF. In DNA, the CDR3 is TGTGCCAGCACGGGACAGCCTAACACCGGGGAGCTGTTTTTT.

The V and J genes are TRBV18 and TRBJ2-7; 9 nucleotides align to TRBD1. CDR3 length: 15 residues. The trim removed 5 bases at V and 4 bases at J, leaving 9 bases unmatched. The germline gives CDR1 KGHSH, CDR2 LQKENI. CDR3 residues: CASSATGQGSYEQYF. The CDR3 DNA is TGTGCCAGCTCAGCAACGGGACAGGGTTCGTACGAGCAGTACTTC.

The chain is built from TRBV6-5 and TRBJ1-2, with 9 bases identical to TRBD1. There are 13 residues in the CDR3. The V and J ends lost 5 bases and 4 bases, in that order; junction bases with no gene match: 2. Germline lookup yields CDR1 MNHEY and CDR2 SVGAGI. CDR3 sequence: CASSPTGGYGYTF. DNA of the CDR3: TGTGCCAGCAGTCCGACAGGGGGCTATGGCTACACCTTC.

The chain links TRBV28 to TRBJ2-7; a weak D match, TRBD2 (5 bases). Germline-derived CDR1 and CDR2 are MDHEN and SYDVKM. V lost 8 bases to trimming and J lost 4 bases, with 15 bases between them. The CDR3 is 13 amino acids. CDR3 nucleotide sequence: TGTGCCAGCCTTGAGGGTTCAAGGTACGAGCAGTACTTC. This sequence encodes CASLEGSRYEQYF. The full variable domain, with the rest looked up from reference TRBV28 and TRBJ2-7, is DVKVTQSSRYLVKRTGEKVFLECVQDMDHENMFWYRQDPGLGLRLIYFSYDVKMKEKGDIPEGYSVSREKKERFSLILESASTNQTSMYLCASLEGSRYEQYFGPGTRLTVT.

This clone was seen once. The chain uses TRBV27 and TRBJ1-4; 10 bases map to TRBD1. V was clipped by 5 bases and J by 10 bases; unmatched bases: 10. Per germline, CDR1 MNHEY and CDR2 SMNVEV (reference sequence). CDR3 length equals 15 residues. CDR3 sequence (DNA): TGTGCCAGCAGTCAAACCGGGACAGGGGACCGAAAACTGTTTTTT. It translates to CASSQTGTGDRKLFF.

This chain uses TRBV2 with TRBJ2-3; 11 bases agree with TRBD2. Trimming cost V 5 bases and J 8 bases; bases outside gene matches: 15. This CDR3 region has 17 residues. CDR1 is SNHLY and CDR2 is FYNNEI in the germline V gene. In DNA form, the CDR3 reads TGTGCCAGCAGTCCCGTGGCAGTAGCGGGGGGGCAGGGTACGCAGTATTTT. This translates into CASSPVAVAGGQGTQYF.

This chain links TRBV28 with TRBJ2-7; D may be TRBD1 or TRBD2 (5 bases each). CDR1 is MDHEN, CDR2 SYDVKM, per germline. The V end lost 6 bases, the J end lost 2 bases, and 14 bases lay between the germline ends. The CDR3 is made up of 14 amino acids. CDR3 coding DNA: TGTGCCAGCAGGGGGACGTCCATAACCTACGAGCAGTACTTC. This gives the protein CASRGTSITYEQYF.

The gene calls are TRBV5-1 and TRBJ1-3; a weak D match, TRBD1 (5 bases). V dropped 0 bases and J dropped 4 bases, with 11 bases sitting between them. Germline CDR1 SGHRS, CDR2 YFSETQ. This CDR3 is 15 amino acids long. CDR3: CASSLEGSRGNTIYF. CDR3 DNA: TGCGCCAGCAGCTTGGAGGGGAGCAGAGGAAACACCATATATTTT. Based on the CDR3 plus reference TRBV5-1 and TRBJ1-3, the full variable domain is KAGVTQTPRYLIKTRGQQVTLSCSPISGHRSVSWYQQTPGQGLQFLFEYFSETQRNKGNFPGRFSGRQFSNSRSEMNVSTLELGDSALYLCASSLEGSRGNTIYFGEGSWLTVV.

The V and J genes are TRBV7-9 and TRBJ2-1; D call uncertain. The V gene lost 6 bases and the J gene lost 4 bases, with 16 bases spanning the gap. Germline assignment: CDR1 SEHNR and CDR2 FQNEAQ (reference sequence). This CDR3 has 15 amino acids. The CDR3 loop is CASRPAGPLYNEQFF. CDR3 bases: TGTGCCAGCAGACCCGCCGGACCTCTTTACAATGAGCAGTTCTTC.

CDR3 in amino acids: CASSLDGNEQYF. CDR3 bases: TGCGCCAGCAGCTTGGACGGGAACGAGCAGTACTTC. The chain combines TRBV5-1 with TRBJ2-7, with a possible D match to TRBD2 (5 bases). Germline V gene sequence: CDR1 SGHRS, CDR2 YFSETQ. This CDR3 has 12 residues. Trimming shortened V by 0 bases and J by 5 bases, and 6 bases separated the two germline ends.

This chain connects TRBV7-2 to TRBJ1-5, with D perhaps TRBD1 (6 bases). The CDR3 has 15 residues. Per germline, CDR1 SGHTA and CDR2 FQGNSA. Trimming stripped 5 bases from V and 11 bases from J, with 22 bases between. The CDR3 nucleotides are TGTGCCAGCAGCCCCCACGGGGGCCCCGGCCTGGCCCAGCATTTT. Protein: CASSPHGGPGLAQHF.

The chain links TRBV5-1 to TRBJ1-1; the match to TRBD1 covers 10 bases. After removal of 4 bases from V and 1 base from J, the junction contained 1 base not matched to a gene. CDR1 and CDR2 from the germline V gene are SGHRS and YFSETQ. This CDR3 has 14 residues. CDR3 nucleotide sequence: TGCGCCAGCAGCCGGACAGGGGGGAACACTGAAGCTTTCTTT. Its translation: CASSRTGGNTEAFF.

The V gene is TRBV29-1, the J gene TRBJ2-3, with D perhaps matching TRBD1 or TRBD2 (5 bases each). CDR1 is SQVTM and CDR2 is ANQGSEA in the germline V gene. The germline V and J ends were trimmed by 7 bases and 4 bases, with 15 bases remaining between them. This CDR3 is 13 amino acids long. CDR3 protein: CSAPSTRADTQYF. Here the CDR3 DNA reads TGCAGCGCCCCTAGCACCAGGGCAGATACGCAGTATTTT.

This clone has just a few counts. The V call is TRBV28, the J call TRBJ2-7, with D possibly matching TRBD2 (7 bases). V lost 6 bases and J lost 2, with 17 bases in between. There are 15 residues in the CDR3. Germline CDR1 is MDHEN and CDR2 is SYDVKM. As DNA, the CDR3 is TGTGCCAGCAGGCTGGGGGGGGGCCAGGCCTACGAGCAGTACTTC. Residues: CASRLGGGQAYEQYF.

This clone was seen a single time. The chain carries TRBV18 and TRBJ2-4; D tentatively reads TRBD1 or TRBD2 (5 bases each). CDR1 and CDR2 (germline): KGHSH, LQKENI. The CDR3 totals 16 residues. V lost 3 bases and J 0 bases, leaving 12 bases between the germline ends. The CDR3 here is CASSPGTVLAKNIQYF. The DNA of the CDR3 is TGTGCCAGCTCACCGGGGACGGTTCTAGCCAAAAACATTCAGTACTTC.